This TCR beta chain was recovered during a study of response to subunit inactivated influenza vaccine. The study's findings and limits: The authors proposed limited new T cell recruitment per seasonal influenza vaccination.

TCRdb recomputed calls from the RT-PCR reads with MiXCR, one row per CDR3 protein. In the table there are about 300,000 distinct CDR3 sequences, 20% to 25% of which are singletons. Between the trimmed V and J ends, which lost 0 bases and 1 base, there was a span of 14 bases. Looked up from germline, CDR1 is LGHNA and CDR2 is YNFKEQ. The CDR3 spans 17 residues. This clonotype was seen a handful of times. The target antigen is unknown. The starting material was PBMCs from blood, obtained less than 22 months after vaccination. The sequence was obtained from a man in his fifties or sixties who received an inactivated influenza vaccine. This chain uses TRBV4-2 with TRBJ2-3, with unresolved D. The CDR3 bases are TGTGCCAGCAGCCAAGAATGGTCTTCAACTGGCACAGATACGCAGTATTTT. Encoded protein: CASSQEWSSTGTDTQYF.